One and the same sample provided the 8 T cell receptor beta chains below, sequenced in a study of blood T cell repertoires in COVID-19. Only in-frame clones appear in the TCRdb table, and some are missing; sequencing was by immunoSEQ multiplex PCR. The sample lists 53,000 or so clones; approximately 80% were seen once. Sequencing was done on a sample of peripheral blood. The origin of the receptors is an older man with active or convalescent COVID-19.

The chain combines TRBV9 with TRBJ2-2; 14 bases fit TRBD2. This CDR3 has 20 residues. The V segment lost 4 bases and the J segment 2 bases; nucleotides outside the gene matches: 13. Germline V gene lookup returns CDR1 SGDLS and CDR2 YYNGEE. CDR3: CASSRGLAGGAGSNTGELFF. The CDR3 DNA follows: TGTGCCAGCAGCCGTGGACTAGCGGGGGGCGCCGGTTCAAACACCGGGGAGCTGTTTTTT.

This clone was recorded only once. The rearrangement links TRBV5-4 to TRBJ2-2; 8 bases fit TRBD2. With 4 bases clipped from V and 4 bases from J, the junction kept 6 bases outside the gene matches. The germline V gene encodes CDR1 SGHNT and CDR2 YYREEE (reference sequence). The CDR3 extends over 15 amino acids. The CDR3 loop is CASSTGTRLTGELFF. CDR3 coding DNA: TGTGCCAGCAGCACCGGGACTAGGCTCACCGGGGAGCTGTTTTTT.

This clone was counted once. This rearrangement joins TRBV28 to TRBJ1-6; D uncertain. The germline V gene has CDR1 MDHEN and CDR2 SYDVKM. Trimming took 5 bases from V and 0 from J, leaving 8 bases between them. The CDR3 consists of 15 residues. CDR3 bases: TGTGCCAGCAGTACTGAGAGCTCCTATAATTCACCCCTCCACTTT. It specifies CASSTESSYNSPLHF.

The V and J genes are TRBV6-5 and TRBJ1-2; possibly TRBD1 for D (5 bases). The germline V gene encodes CDR1 MNHEY and CDR2 SVGAGI. The CDR3 contains 13 residues. V lost 4 bases to trimming and J lost 6 bases, with 12 bases between them. In nucleotides, the CDR3 is TGTGCCAGCAGTTTCGGGGGTGGGAATGGCTACACCTTC. Translation gives CASSFGGGNGYTF.

In this sample, this clone turned up a few times. The V and J genes are TRBV7-9 and TRBJ2-7, with D possibly TRBD1 on 5 matching bases. This CDR3 has 14 residues. Germline lookup yields CDR1 SEHNR and CDR2 FQNEAQ (reference sequence). Trimming took off 3 bases at V and 4 bases at J, with 13 bases between the two ends. This CDR3 is CASSFRQGDYEQYF. The CDR3 nucleotides are TGTGCCAGCAGCTTTCGCCAGGGTGATTACGAGCAGTACTTC.

The chain employs TRBV5-1 and TRBJ2-1, with TRBD1 identical over 9 bases. Germline CDR1 and CDR2: SGHRS and YFSETQ. The CDR3 extends over 18 amino acids. The V and J ends lost 3 bases and 7 bases, in that order; junction bases with no gene match: 17. DNA for the CDR3: TGCGCCAGCAGCTCTACCAACCGGGGACAGGGACGTTGGAATGAGCAGTTCTTC. This encodes CASSSTNRGQGRWNEQFF.

CDR3 protein: CASSQDQRQGAVLSGNTIYF. The CDR3 DNA sequence: TGTGCCAGCAGCCAAGATCAGCGACAGGGGGCTGTCCTCTCTGGAAACACCATATATTTT. The chain recombines TRBV4-2 with TRBJ1-3; TRBD1 matches at 10 bases. Trimming took 0 bases from V and 0 from J; bases not matched to a gene: 11. Germline-derived CDR1 and CDR2 are LGHNA and YNFKEQ. The CDR3 totals 20 residues.

The chain has TRBV4-1 and TRBJ2-1, with 15 bases identical to TRBD2. Germline CDR1 is MGHRA and CDR2 is YSYEKL. The CDR3 runs 17 residues. J lost 6 bases, V lost 5 bases, and 8 bases had no gene match. CDR3 sequence: CASSWGLAGGGGNEQFF. The DNA for the CDR3 is TGCGCCAGCAGCTGGGGACTAGCGGGAGGAGGGGGCAATGAGCAGTTCTTC.